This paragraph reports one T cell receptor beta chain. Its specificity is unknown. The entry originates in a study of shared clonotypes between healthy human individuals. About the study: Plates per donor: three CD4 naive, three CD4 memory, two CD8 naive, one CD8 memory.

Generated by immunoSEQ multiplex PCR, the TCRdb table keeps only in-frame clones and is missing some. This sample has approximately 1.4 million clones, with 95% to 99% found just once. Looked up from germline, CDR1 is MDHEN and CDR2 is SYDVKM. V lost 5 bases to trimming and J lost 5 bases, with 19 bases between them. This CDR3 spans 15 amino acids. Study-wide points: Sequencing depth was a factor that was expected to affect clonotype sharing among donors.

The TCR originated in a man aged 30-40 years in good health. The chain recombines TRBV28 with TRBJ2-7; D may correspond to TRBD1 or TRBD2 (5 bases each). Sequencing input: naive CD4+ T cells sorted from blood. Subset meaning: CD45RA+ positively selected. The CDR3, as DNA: TGTGCCAGCAGTCCCGGCACAGTTGGGACGAACGAGCAGTACTTC. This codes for CASSPGTVGTNEQYF.